This entry describes one T cell receptor (beta chain). Its antigen is not known. The CDR3 has 14 residues. The V segment lost 3 bases and the J segment 3 bases; nucleotides outside the gene matches: 1. Germline loops: CDR1 MNHEY, CDR2 SMNVEV (reference sequence). These data originate in a study of CD8 T cells in Susac syndrome. On the study more broadly: Each patient with Susac syndrome, at the time of blood draw, was therapy-naive, on corticosteroids, or on intravenous immunoglobulin alone.

RNA in amounts of about 0.5 to 1 ug was reverse transcribed with random hexamers. TCRdb ran MiXCR on the immunoSEQ multiplex PCR reads and lists one entry per CDR3 protein. Here the sample spans 55,000 to 80,000 distinct CDR3 sequences, around 93% being singletons. The study, taken as a whole, reports: The CD4+ T cell repertoires in Susac syndrome were not clonally expanded.

Specimen: CD4+ T cells from PBMCs. The source is a human donor with Susac syndrome. This chain joins TRBV27 and TRBJ2-2; TRBD1 matches at 7 bases. CDR3 nucleotides: TGTGCCAGCAGTTTCGACAGGGACACCGGGGAGCTGTTTTTT. Translated, it gives CASSFDRDTGELFF.